The rows below give T cell receptor beta chains drawn from one sample of a study of graft-versus-host responses after intestinal transplantation. Clones were read by immunoSEQ multiplex PCR, and TCRdb kept only the in-frame ones, dropping some. This sample has 80,000 to 90,000 clones, with about 90% found just once. Their specific antigens are unknown. Here the sequenced sample was unstimulated CD4+ T cells sorted from spleen or lymph node cells, taken before intestinal transplant. The receptors originated from a human donor who received an intestinal transplant. Each CDR3 is given with its conserved first and last residue. Fields, in order: J gene, clone size, V gene, D gene, CDR3 protein, CDR3 DNA. A D gene is named only where the DNA matches it firmly. Only part of the rows carry a size: once, few, many, or a class if the clone is expanded.

>TRBJ1-2|-|TRBV6-5|TRBD1
CASSYSGQAPYGYTF
TGTGCCAGCAGTTACTCGGGACAGGCCCCCTATGGCTACACCTTC
>TRBJ1-1|-|TRBV11-2|-
CASHPSGGPNTEAFF
TGTGCCAGCCATCCTTCTGGGGGCCCGAACACTGAAGCTTTCTTT
>TRBJ1-1|once|TRBV5-1|-
CASRSGGGVGGTEAFF
TGCGCCAGCAGGTCGGGAGGGGGTGTCGGGGGGACTGAAGCTTTCTTT
>TRBJ1-5|-|TRBV6-6|-
CASSYNGFQPQHF
TGTGCCAGCAGTTATAACGGGTTTCAGCCCCAGCATTTT
>TRBJ2-5|-|TRBV6-5|-
CASSPTDYQETQYF
TGTGCCAGCAGTCCGACGGACTACCAAGAGACCCAGTACTTC
>TRBJ2-5|-|TRBV7-9|-
CASSLARDQETQYF
TGTGCCAGCAGCTTAGCGCGGGACCAAGAGACCCAGTACTTC
>TRBJ1-1|-|TRBV18|-
CASSPPYTGRAEAFF
TGTGCCAGCTCACCACCCTATACAGGGAGGGCTGAAGCTTTCTTT
>TRBJ1-5|-|TRBV18|TRBD1
CASSPIWTGGNQPQHF
TGTGCCAGCTCACCTATCTGGACAGGAGGGAATCAGCCCCAGCATTTT
>TRBJ1-1|-|TRBV13|-
CASSAGGDGGTEAFF
TGTGCCAGCAGCGCCGGGGGGGATGGGGGTACTGAAGCTTTCTTT
>TRBJ1-5|few|TRBV6-6|TRBD1
CAIGQGGSNQPQHF
TGTGCCATCGGTCAGGGGGGAAGCAATCAGCCCCAGCATTTT
>TRBJ1-4|-|TRBV7-9|TRBD1
CASSLGPGGNEKLFF
TGTGCCAGCAGCTTAGGCCCAGGGGGCAATGAAAAACTGTTTTTT
>TRBJ2-7|-|TRBV7-9|TRBD1
CASSPRPGTGGLAEQYF
TGTGCCAGCAGCCCACGTCCCGGGACAGGGGGTTTGGCCGAGCAGTACTTC
>TRBJ1-1|-|TRBV11-2|TRBD1
CASSLGTGTEAFF
TGTGCCAGCAGCTTAGGGACAGGCACTGAAGCTTTCTTT
>TRBJ2-3|once|TRBV6-4|-
CASSEDSWGEYTDTQYF
TGTGCCAGCAGTGAGGACAGCTGGGGAGAGTATACAGATACGCAGTATTTT
>TRBJ1-5|-|TRBV6-5|TRBD1
CASSRDRGQSPQHF
TGTGCCAGCAGTCGGGACAGGGGACAATCGCCCCAGCATTTT
>TRBJ2-7|-|TRBV29-1|TRBD1
CSVRPTGQGGEQYF
TGCAGCGTCCGTCCCACGGGACAGGGGGGAGAGCAGTACTTC
>TRBJ2-3|once|TRBV6-1|TRBD1
CASSWTGIDTQYF
TGTGCCAGCAGTTGGACAGGGATAGATACGCAGTATTTT
>TRBJ2-1|-|TRBV4-2|TRBD2
CASSQGTSGGPEQFF
TGTGCCAGCAGCCAGGGGACTAGCGGGGGGCCGGAGCAGTTCTTC
>TRBJ1-4|-|TRBV11-2|-
CASSPDSGVRTNEKLFF
TGTGCCAGCAGCCCGGACAGCGGTGTGAGGACTAATGAAAAACTGTTTTTT
>TRBJ2-7|few|TRBV5-1|TRBD2
CASSFGGGGGYEQYF
TGCGCCAGCAGCTTTGGTGGCGGGGGAGGCTACGAGCAGTACTTC
>TRBJ2-1|-|TRBV6-1|TRBD2
CASSARRPSGAGGLNEQFF
TGTGCCAGCAGTGCTCGGCGCCCCTCCGGAGCGGGGGGCCTCAATGAGCAGTTCTTC
>TRBJ1-5|-|TRBV2|-
CASSVGTRNQPQHF
TGTGCCAGCAGTGTCGGGACACGAAATCAGCCCCAGCATTTT
>TRBJ1-1|-|TRBV6-6|-
CASSYGGGNTEAFF
TGTGCCAGCAGTTACGGGGGGGGGAACACTGAAGCTTTCTTT
>TRBJ2-2|once|TRBV5-1|TRBD1
CASSRDSANTGELFF
TGCGCCAGCAGTCGGGACAGCGCGAACACCGGGGAGCTGTTTTTT
>TRBJ1-6|-|TRBV7-3|-
CASSLTPQGQGSPLHF
TGTGCCAGCAGCTTAACCCCCCAGGGGCAGGGTTCACCCCTCCACTTT
>TRBJ2-5|-|TRBV4-1|-
CASSQVGLPQETQYF
TGCGCCAGCAGCCAAGTAGGACTACCTCAAGAGACCCAGTACTTC
>TRBJ2-1|-|TRBV2|TRBD2
CASKGASGGFLNEQFF
TGTGCCAGCAAGGGGGCTAGCGGGGGGTTTCTGAATGAGCAGTTCTTC
>TRBJ2-2|-|TRBV7-9|TRBD1
CASSPLGQGVGTGELFF
TGTGCCAGCAGCCCCCTGGGACAGGGGGTTGGCACCGGGGAGCTGTTTTTT
>TRBJ1-2|-|TRBV6-1|-
CASSDGSRGGLYGYTF
TGTGCCAGCAGTGATGGGTCGAGGGGGGGGCTCTATGGCTACACCTTC
>TRBJ1-4|-|TRBV15|TRBD1
CATSKGAVEKLFF
TGTGCCACCTCAAAGGGGGCAGTCGAAAAACTGTTTTTT
>TRBJ1-1|-|TRBV20-1|-
CSVRAGEAFF
TGCAGTGTCCGAGCCGGTGAAGCTTTCTTT